This T cell receptor (beta chain) derives from a study of beta chain features in type 1 diabetes (dated by TCRdb to about 2018). With regard to the full study: Mean age, gender distribution, total cell number and subset yield did not differ between patients and healthy donors. The study compared the TCRB repertoires of sorted circulating CD4+ T cell subsets in recently diagnosed type 1 diabetes patients with those in matched healthy donors. A total of some 110 million sorted cells were examined across all samples, and the number of cells per subset was strongly correlated with RNA yield. Regulatory and stem cell-like memory subsets were isolated from only 8 patients and 8 healthy donors, whereas naive and central memory subsets came from all 30 or so donors.

From each donor, a single peripheral blood sample of approximately 0.11 L on average was drawn into heparinised tubes. A BD FACSAria II and a panel including CD45RO, CCR7, CD25, CD127, CD95 and CD27 were used to sort naive, central memory, regulatory and stem cell-like memory CD4+ T cells. Purity was above 95% for every sorted population. PBMCs were isolated right away by Lymphoprep density gradient centrifugation and were stained directly, without culture. Samples were stained and sorted in pairs, with one healthy donor and one patient per experiment, so that batch effects were minimized. The entire isolated RNA was reverse transcribed using the High Capacity cDNA Reverse Transcription Kit, and thus expressed TCRB transcripts were sequenced. Naive, central memory and regulatory T cell samples underwent deep immunoSEQ sequencing, averaging roughly 3.5 million total reads per sample. Sorted cells were lysed in RLT buffer and RNA was extracted with DNase-treated RNeasy Micro or Mini kits, depending on cell number. Each cell subset was processed separately to prevent cross-contamination, with patient and healthy donor samples processed together. The immunoSEQ multiplex PCR was used to amplify TCRB sequences from cDNA, generating 87-bp fragments that spanned the CDR3 region. Sequencing of the amplicons was performed on the Illumina HiSeq platform. In the authors' own workflow: PCR bias was corrected computationally using synthetic template baselines, and reads within Hamming distance 2 were collapsed, with unmergeable singletons discarded. By aligning reads against IMGT, V, D and J genes, CDR3 length, and insertions or deletions at six rearrangement sites were assigned. Clonotype counts were normalized to sorted cell number within each subset before computing true diversity and Gini coefficients with the tcR R package. The overlap coefficient, calculated on TCRB nucleotide sequences, was used to quantify repertoire sharing. As a proxy for the pre-selection repertoire, out-of-frame TCRB sequences from naive cells were analyzed. In its TCRdb copy, this immuneACCESS table keeps in-frame sequences only and misses some clones. Where compared with another copy, unresolved V genes explain less than half of these, and the others have no known cause. Clone size and the V and J calls come from that table; the DNA yielded D and trimming. For this sample the table gives a few hundred thousand clones, of which around an eighth were detected only once. The top ten clones comprise 0.0085% to 0.012% of the sample.

What the authors observed across the whole study: At VDJ recombination sites, patients with type 1 diabetes made fewer insertions and deleted more nucleotides, a pattern implying thymic rearrangement abnormalities. Naive, central memory and regulatory TCRB repertoires appeared to be more alike among patients than among healthy donors. Only small numbers of individuals were included in the HLA sub-analyses, which left unresolved whether HLA type had any influence on TCRB rearrangement. Because cDNA was sequenced instead of genomic DNA, highly expressing activated cells could be over-represented, though the groups showed no difference in activation or CD3 levels. PCR might favor shorter templates, but patient and control samples were amplified and corrected together, so any skew would affect both groups equally. A moderate but significant shortening of TCRB CDR3 length was observed in type 1 diabetes patients in all four CD4+ subsets.

About this clone: What antigen it recognizes has not been identified. Within one base of it there is no much larger clone, and no base qualities were kept.

V is pared back by 1 base and J by 1 base, with 7 bases lying between the germline termini. The CDR3 starts with the cysteine, ends with the phenylalanine, and has 15 residues. Only CDR3 DNA is held: 45 bases, read in frame from base 1. CDR1 and CDR2 (SGHAT, FQNNGV) derive from the germline V gene. Sequences were obtained from naive CD4+ T cells from blood. Reading the label with the study, this specimen's cell subset or site is: true naive CD4+ T cells. This sequence uses TRBV11-2 and TRBJ2-2; no D gene can be assigned with confidence. This TCR came from a woman aged 18 to 35 with type 1 diabetes. At the DNA level, the sequence is TGTGCCAGCAGCTTAGGCACTGTGAACACCGGGGAGCTGTTTTTT. This is translated as CASSLGTVNTGELFF. Where the CDR3 stops, the reference TRBV11-2 and TRBJ2-2 genes take over; the full variable domain is EAGVAQSPRYKIIEKRQSVAFWCNPISGHATLYWYQQILGQGPKLLIQFQNNGVVDDSQLPKDRFSAERLKGVDSTLKIQPAKLEDSAVYLCASSLGTVNTGELFFGEGSRLTVL.